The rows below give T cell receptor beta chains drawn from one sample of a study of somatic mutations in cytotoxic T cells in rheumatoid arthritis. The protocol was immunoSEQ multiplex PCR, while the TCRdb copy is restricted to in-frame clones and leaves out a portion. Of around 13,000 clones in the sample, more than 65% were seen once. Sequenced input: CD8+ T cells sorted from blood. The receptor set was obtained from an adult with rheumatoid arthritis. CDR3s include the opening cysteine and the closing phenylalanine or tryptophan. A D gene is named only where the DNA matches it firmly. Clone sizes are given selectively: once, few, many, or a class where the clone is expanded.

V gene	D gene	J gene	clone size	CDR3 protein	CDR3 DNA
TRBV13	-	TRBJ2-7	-	CASSGTGGGRIYEQYF	TGTGCCAGCAGCGGGACTGGAGGGGGCAGGATCTACGAGCAGTACTTC
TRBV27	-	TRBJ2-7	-	CASSPLGGTATYEQYF	TGTGCCAGCTCACCGTTGGGCGGTACCGCTACCTACGAGCAGTACTTC
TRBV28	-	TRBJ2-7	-	CASSLWFYEQYF	TGTGCCAGCAGTTTGTGGTTCTACGAGCAGTACTTC
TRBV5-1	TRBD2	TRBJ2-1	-	CASSLGLAVGPRENEQFF	TGCGCCAGCAGCTTAGGGCTAGCGGTTGGACCCAGGGAGAATGAGCAGTTCTTC
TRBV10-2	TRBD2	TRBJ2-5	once	CASSSTSGLQETQYF	TGCGCCAGCAGCAGTACTAGCGGACTTCAAGAGACCCAGTACTTC
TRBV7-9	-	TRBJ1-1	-	CASSPRTATEAFF	TGTGCCAGCAGCCCTCGGACGGCCACTGAAGCTTTCTTT
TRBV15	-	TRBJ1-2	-	CATSTTENYGYTF	TGTGCCACCAGCACGACAGAGAACTATGGCTACACCTTC
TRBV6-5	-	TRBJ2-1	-	CASSLTPFNEQFF	TGTGCCAGCAGTTTAACACCGTTCAATGAGCAGTTCTTC
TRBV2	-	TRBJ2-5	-	CASIYSLQETQYF	TGTGCCAGCATCTACAGCCTCCAAGAGACCCAGTACTTC
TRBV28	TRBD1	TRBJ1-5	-	CASSDREGVPSNQPQHF	TGTGCCAGTTCGGACAGGGAAGGAGTGCCTAGCAATCAGCCCCAGCATTTT
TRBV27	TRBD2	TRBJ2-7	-	CASSVAGGYEQYF	TGTGCCAGCAGTGTAGCGGGAGGCTACGAGCAGTACTTC
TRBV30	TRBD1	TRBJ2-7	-	CAWSSSGTVIYEQYF	TGTGCCTGGAGTTCTTCGGGGACAGTTATCTACGAGCAGTACTTC
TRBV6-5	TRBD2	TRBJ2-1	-	CASSPTSGSYNEQFF	TGTGCCAGCAGCCCAACTAGCGGGAGCTACAATGAGCAGTTCTTC
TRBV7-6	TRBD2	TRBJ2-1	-	CASSLAMTERGSSYNEQFF	TGTGCCAGCAGCTTAGCTATGACAGAGCGGGGGAGCTCCTACAATGAGCAGTTCTTC
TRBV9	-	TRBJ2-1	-	CASSVNSYNEQFF	TGTGCCAGCAGCGTGAACTCTTACAATGAGCAGTTCTTC
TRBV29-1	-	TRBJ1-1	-	CSANDSPNTEAFF	TGCAGCGCGAACGACAGTCCGAACACTGAAGCTTTCTTT
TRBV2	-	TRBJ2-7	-	CASGKYYEQYF	TGTGCCAGCGGTAAATATTACGAGCAGTACTTC
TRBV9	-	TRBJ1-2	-	CASSPLIHGQINYGYTF	TGTGCCAGCAGCCCCCTGATACACGGACAAATTAACTATGGCTACACCTTC
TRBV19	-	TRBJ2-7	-	CASSIDSGPSGEQYF	TGTGCCAGTAGTATAGATTCGGGACCTTCTGGCGAGCAGTACTTC
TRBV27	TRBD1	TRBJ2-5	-	CASSLDGTVWRETQYF	TGTGCCAGCAGTTTAGACGGGACAGTTTGGCGAGAGACCCAGTACTTC
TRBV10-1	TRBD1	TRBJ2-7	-	CASSVDRDDDEQYF	TGCGCCAGCAGTGTGGACAGGGACGACGACGAGCAGTACTTC
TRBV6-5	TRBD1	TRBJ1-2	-	CASSYGLSGTAYGYTF	TGTGCCAGCAGTTACGGTCTTTCCGGGACAGCCTATGGCTACACCTTC
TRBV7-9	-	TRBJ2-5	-	CASSFDTQETQYF	TGTGCCAGCAGCTTTGACACTCAGGAGACCCAGTACTTC